Sequencing of this T cell receptor beta chain was carried out in a study of cytomegalovirus exposure and HLA in healthy donors. Study-level information: Around 81% of several hundred genotyped donors fell in the Caucasian-associated ancestry cluster.

The PCR contained 60 Vbeta and 13 Jbeta primers. Produced via immunoSEQ multiplex PCR; TCRdb's table is partial and in-frame only. The sample carries 150,000 to 200,000 clones, around three quarters recorded once. The CDR3 extends over 14 amino acids. CDR1 and CDR2 from the germline V gene are SEHNR and FQNEAQ (reference sequence). The V gene lost 2 bases and the J gene lost 4 bases, with 12 bases spanning the gap. Remarks on this clone: Its antigen is undetermined.

Study-wide results and caveats: Across donors, most TCRs were seen rarely, yet some public ones were widespread. Later analysis revealed greater clonal expansion in HLA-associated TCR beta chains than in equally common others.

The TCR originated in a woman aged 35 to 49 in good health and CMV-seronegative. The sample consisted of PBMCs. The chain combines TRBV7-9 with TRBJ2-7, with D maybe TRBD2 (6 bases). The CDR3 coding sequence is TGTGCCAGCAGCTTAAGGGGCGGGGCATACGAGCAGTACTTC. It codes for CASSLRGGAYEQYF.